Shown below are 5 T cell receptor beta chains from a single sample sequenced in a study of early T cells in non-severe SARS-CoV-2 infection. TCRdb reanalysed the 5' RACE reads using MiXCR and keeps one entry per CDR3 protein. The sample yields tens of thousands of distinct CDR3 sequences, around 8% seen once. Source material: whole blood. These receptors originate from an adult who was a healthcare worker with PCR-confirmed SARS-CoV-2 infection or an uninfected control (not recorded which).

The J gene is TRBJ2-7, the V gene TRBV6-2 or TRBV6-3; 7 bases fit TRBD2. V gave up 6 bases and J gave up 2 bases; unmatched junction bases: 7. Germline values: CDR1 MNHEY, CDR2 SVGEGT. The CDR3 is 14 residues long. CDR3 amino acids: CASSLAGFTYEQYF. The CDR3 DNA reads TGTGCCAGCAGCTTAGCGGGTTTTACCTACGAGCAGTACTTC.

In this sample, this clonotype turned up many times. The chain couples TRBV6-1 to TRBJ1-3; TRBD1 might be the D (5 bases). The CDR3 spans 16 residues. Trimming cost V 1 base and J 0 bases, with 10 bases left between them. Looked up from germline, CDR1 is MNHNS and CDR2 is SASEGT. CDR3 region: CASSEGRDRSGNTIYF. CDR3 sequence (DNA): TGTGCCAGCAGTGAAGGCCGGGACCGCTCTGGAAACACCATATATTTT.

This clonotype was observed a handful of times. The DNA for the CDR3 is TGCGCCAGCCGTGGACAGGGCGGCACCGGGGAGCTGTTTTTT. Its protein product is CASRGQGGTGELFF. V and J are TRBV5-1 and TRBJ2-2; 8 nucleotides align to TRBD1. Per germline, CDR1 SGHRS and CDR2 YFSETQ. The trim removed 7 bases at V and 4 bases at J, leaving 6 bases unmatched. CDR3 length: 14 residues.

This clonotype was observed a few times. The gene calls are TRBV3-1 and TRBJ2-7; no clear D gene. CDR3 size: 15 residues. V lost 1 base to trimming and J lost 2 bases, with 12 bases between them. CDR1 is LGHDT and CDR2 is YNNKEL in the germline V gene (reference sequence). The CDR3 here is CASSQGRNPTYEQYF. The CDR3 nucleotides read TGTGCCAGCAGCCAAGGACGCAACCCTACCTACGAGCAGTACTTC.

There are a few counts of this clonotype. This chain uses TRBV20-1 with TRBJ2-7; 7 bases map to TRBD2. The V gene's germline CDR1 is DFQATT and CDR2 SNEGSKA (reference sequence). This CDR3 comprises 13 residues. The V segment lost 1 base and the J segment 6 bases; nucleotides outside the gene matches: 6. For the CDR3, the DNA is TGCAGTGCTAGAGGACTAGCCGGTACCGAGCAGTACTTC. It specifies CSARGLAGTEQYF.